A single sample gave rise to the 4 T cell receptor beta chains below, sequenced in a study of graft-versus-host responses after intestinal transplantation (dated by TCRdb to about 2021). The library was prepared using the immunoSEQ multiplex PCR assay. The table comes from immuneACCESS by way of TCRdb, which keeps in-frame sequences with V and J called. Part of the clones is missing from these tables; in studies checked, under half for an unresolved V gene and the rest for unknown reasons. This sample comprises 15,000 or so clones, 70% to 85% of them detected only once. The top ten clonotypes cover around 3.5% of the sample. Intraepithelial and lamina propria lymphocytes were isolated from graft specimens using dithiothreitol, EDTA incubations and collagenase D digestion. The input for sequencing was ileum tissue, taken 14 days after transplant. The receptors originated from a human patient who received an intestinal transplant, so some T cells may come from the graft donor.

Note on this clone: One junction end disagrees with the germline gene, perhaps due to a read error. This rearrangement joins TRBV5-3 to TRBJ1-5; 7 nucleotides align to TRBD1. TRBV5-3 is treated as an ORF (open reading frame) with a function not yet certain. This CDR3 is built from 14 residues. The CDR3 region is CASSFTGDHQPQHF. CDR3 bases: TGTGCCAGCAGCTTCACAGGGGACCATCAGCCCCAGCATTTT.

The V call is TRBV5-8, the J call TRBJ2-7; D tentatively reads TRBD1 or TRBD2 (5 bases each). Germline assignment: CDR1 SGHTS and CDR2 YDEGEE. The CDR3 length is 17 residues. Trimming pared 1 base from V and 2 bases from J, leaving 19 bases between. As DNA, the CDR3 is TGTGCCAGCAGCTTGAGAGGGGTCGGGCCCAGAGCCTACGAGCAGTACTTC. Its protein is CASSLRGVGPRAYEQYF. Full variable domain (rest looked up from reference TRBV5-8 and TRBJ2-7): EAGVTQSPTHLIKTRGQQATLRCSPISGHTSVYWYQQALGLGLQFLLWYDEGEERNRGNFPPRFSGRQFPNYSSELNVNALELEDSALYLCASSLRGVGPRAYEQYFGPGTRLTVT.

The chain is built from TRBV28 and TRBJ2-7; D gene uncertain. The germline V gene has CDR1 MDHEN and CDR2 SYDVKM. Trimming removed 3 bases from V and 2 bases from J, with 5 bases in between. This CDR3 spans 12 amino acids. CDR3 sequence: CASSFKTYEQYF. The CDR3 nucleotides are TGTGCCAGCAGTTTCAAAACCTACGAGCAGTACTTC.

The chain combines TRBV5-1 with TRBJ2-3; D could derive from TRBD1 or TRBD2 (6 bases each). Germline values: CDR1 SGHRS, CDR2 YFSETQ. The CDR3 is 16 amino acids. Trimming took off 0 bases at V and 1 base at J, with 12 bases between the two ends. The CDR3 protein is CASSLAKGGRTDTQYF. The CDR3 bases are TGCGCCAGCAGCTTGGCCAAGGGGGGTCGCACAGATACGCAGTATTTT.